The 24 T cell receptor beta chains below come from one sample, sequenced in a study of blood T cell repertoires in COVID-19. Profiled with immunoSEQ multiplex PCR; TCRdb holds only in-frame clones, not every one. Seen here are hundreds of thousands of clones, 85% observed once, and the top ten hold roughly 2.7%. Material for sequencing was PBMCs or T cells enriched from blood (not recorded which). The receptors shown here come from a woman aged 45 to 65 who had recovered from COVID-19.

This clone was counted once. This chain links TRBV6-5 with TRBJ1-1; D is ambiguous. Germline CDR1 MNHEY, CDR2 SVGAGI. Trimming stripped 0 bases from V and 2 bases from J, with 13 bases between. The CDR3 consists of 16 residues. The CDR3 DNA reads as TGTGCCAGCAGTTACTCCTCGTCCTCGAGAAACACTGAAGCTTTCTTT. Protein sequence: CASSYSSSSRNTEAFF.

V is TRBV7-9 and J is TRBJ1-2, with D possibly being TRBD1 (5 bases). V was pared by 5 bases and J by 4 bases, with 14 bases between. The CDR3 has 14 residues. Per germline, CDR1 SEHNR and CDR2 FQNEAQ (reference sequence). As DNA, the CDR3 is TGTGCCAGCAGCGGAGGGGACCTATTCTATGGCTACACCTTC. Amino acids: CASSGGDLFYGYTF.

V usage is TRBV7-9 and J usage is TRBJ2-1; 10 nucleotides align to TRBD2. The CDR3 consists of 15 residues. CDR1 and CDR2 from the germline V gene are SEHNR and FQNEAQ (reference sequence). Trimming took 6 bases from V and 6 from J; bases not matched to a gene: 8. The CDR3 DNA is TGTGCCAGCAGACACGAAAGCGGGAGGGTCAATGAGCAGTTCTTC. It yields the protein CASRHESGRVNEQFF. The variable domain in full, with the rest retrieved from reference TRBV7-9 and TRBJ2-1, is DTGVSQNPRHKITKRGQNVTFRCDPISEHNRLYWYRQTLGQGPEFLTYFQNEAQLEKSRLLSDRFSAERPKGSFSTLEIQRTEQGDSAMYLCASRHESGRVNEQFFGPGTRLTVL.

The CDR3 region has the DNA TGTGCCAGCAGTGGAAGACAGACCCACTACAATGAGCAGTTCTTC. It specifies CASSGRQTHYNEQFF. The chain has TRBV28 and TRBJ2-1, with a weak D call TRBD1 (5 bases). This CDR3 is 15 amino acids long. Germline-derived CDR1 and CDR2 are MDHEN and SYDVKM. Trimming stripped 5 bases from V and 3 bases from J, with 14 bases between.

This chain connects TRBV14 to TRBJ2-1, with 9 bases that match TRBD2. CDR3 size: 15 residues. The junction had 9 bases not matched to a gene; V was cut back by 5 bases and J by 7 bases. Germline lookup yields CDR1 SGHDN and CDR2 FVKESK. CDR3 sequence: CASSYLTAGGNEQFF. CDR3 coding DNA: TGTGCCAGCAGCTATCTAACAGCGGGGGGTAATGAGCAGTTCTTC.

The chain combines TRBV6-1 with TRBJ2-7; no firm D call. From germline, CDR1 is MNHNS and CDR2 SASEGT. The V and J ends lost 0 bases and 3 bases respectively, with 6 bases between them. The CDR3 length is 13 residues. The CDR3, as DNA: TGTGCCAGCAGTGAAGCTTCCTTCTACGAGCAGTACTTC. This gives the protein CASSEASFYEQYF.

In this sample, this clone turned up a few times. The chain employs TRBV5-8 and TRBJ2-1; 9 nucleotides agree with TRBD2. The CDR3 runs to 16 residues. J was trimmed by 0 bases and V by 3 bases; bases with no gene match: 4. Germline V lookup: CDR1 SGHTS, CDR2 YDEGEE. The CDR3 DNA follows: TGTGCCAGCAGCTCATTTAGCGGGAGCTCCTACAATGAGCAGTTCTTC. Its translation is CASSSFSGSSYNEQFF.

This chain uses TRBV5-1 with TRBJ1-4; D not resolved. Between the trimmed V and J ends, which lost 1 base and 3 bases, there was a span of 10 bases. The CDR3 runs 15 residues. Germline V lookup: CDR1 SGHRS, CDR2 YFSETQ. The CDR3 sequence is CASSLSSTPNEKLFF. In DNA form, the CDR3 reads TGCGCCAGCAGCTTGTCCAGTACCCCTAATGAAAAACTGTTTTTT.

The CDR3 DNA reads as TGTGCTAGTGGTGCCAGACAGGGGTACGAGCAGTACTTC. Translated, it gives CASGARQGYEQYF. This chain connects TRBV12-5 to TRBJ2-7, with 8 bases matching TRBD1. V trimming: 5 bases; J trimming: 4 bases; junction bases outside the gene matches: 4. From germline, CDR1 is LGHNT and CDR2 FRNRAP. The CDR3 is 13 amino acids. The full variable domain, its missing parts supplied by reference TRBV12-5 and TRBJ2-7, is DARVTQTPRHKVTEMGQEVTMRCQPILGHNTVFWYRQTMMQGLELLAYFRNRAPLDDSGMPKDRFSAEMPDATLATLKIQPSEPRDSAVYFCASGARQGYEQYFGPGTRLTVT.

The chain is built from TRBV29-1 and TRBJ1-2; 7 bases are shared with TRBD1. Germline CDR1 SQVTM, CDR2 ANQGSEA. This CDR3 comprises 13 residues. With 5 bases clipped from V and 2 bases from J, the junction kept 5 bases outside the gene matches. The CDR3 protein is CSVRDRENYGYTF. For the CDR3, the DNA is TGCAGCGTTCGGGACAGAGAGAACTATGGCTACACCTTC.

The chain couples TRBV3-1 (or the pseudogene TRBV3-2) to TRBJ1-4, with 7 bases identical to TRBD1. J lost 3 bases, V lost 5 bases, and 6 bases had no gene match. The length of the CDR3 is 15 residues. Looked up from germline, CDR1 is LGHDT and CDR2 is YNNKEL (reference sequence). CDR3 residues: CASSRTGVPNEKLFF. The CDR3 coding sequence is TGTGCCAGCAGCAGAACAGGGGTACCTAATGAAAAACTGTTTTTT.

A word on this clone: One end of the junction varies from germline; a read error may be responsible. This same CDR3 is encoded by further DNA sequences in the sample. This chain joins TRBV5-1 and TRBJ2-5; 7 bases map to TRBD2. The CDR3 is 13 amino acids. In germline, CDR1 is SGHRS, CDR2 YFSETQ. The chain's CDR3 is CASSLGGGETQYF. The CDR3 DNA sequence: TGCGCCAGCAGCTTGGGCGGGGGTGAGACTCAGTACTTC.

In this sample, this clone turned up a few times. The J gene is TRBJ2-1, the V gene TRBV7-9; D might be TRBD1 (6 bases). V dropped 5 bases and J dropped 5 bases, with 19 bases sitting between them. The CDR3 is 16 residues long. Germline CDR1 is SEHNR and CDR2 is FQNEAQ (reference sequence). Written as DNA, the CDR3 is TGTGCCAGCAGCCCCAATCCAGGGGCCCTGAACAATGAGCAGTTCTTC. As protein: CASSPNPGALNNEQFF.

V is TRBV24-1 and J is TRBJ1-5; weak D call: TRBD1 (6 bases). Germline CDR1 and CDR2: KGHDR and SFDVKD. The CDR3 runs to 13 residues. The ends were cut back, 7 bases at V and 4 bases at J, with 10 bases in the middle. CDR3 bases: TGTGCCACCAGCAAGGGGGGGAATCAGCCCCAGCATTTT. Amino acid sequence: CATSKGGNQPQHF.

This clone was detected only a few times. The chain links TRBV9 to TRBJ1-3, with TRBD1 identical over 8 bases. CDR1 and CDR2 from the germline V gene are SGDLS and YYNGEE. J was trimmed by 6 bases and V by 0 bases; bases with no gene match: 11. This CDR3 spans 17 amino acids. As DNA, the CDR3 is TGTGCCAGCAGCGTAGAACCAGCCAGGGGGCATCAAAACACCATATATTTT. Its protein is CASSVEPARGHQNTIYF.

The CDR3: CASSLDDARVTEAFF. DNA of the CDR3: TGTGCCAGCAGCTTAGACGACGCCAGGGTCACTGAAGCTTTCTTT. V gene TRBV5-4 combines with J gene TRBJ1-1, with D maybe TRBD1 (5 bases). Germline lookup yields CDR1 SGHNT and CDR2 YYREEE (reference sequence). The CDR3 totals 15 residues. The V end was cut by 2 bases, the J end by 4 bases, with 15 bases between.

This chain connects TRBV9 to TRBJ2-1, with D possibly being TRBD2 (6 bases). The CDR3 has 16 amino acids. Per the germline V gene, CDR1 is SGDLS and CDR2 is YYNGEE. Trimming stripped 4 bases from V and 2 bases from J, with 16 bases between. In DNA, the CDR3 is TGTGCCAGCAGCCCGGGGGTGGCTGTCGCCTACAATGAGCAGTTCTTC. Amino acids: CASSPGVAVAYNEQFF.

The CDR3 sequence is CSVLPGSEAFF. In DNA, the CDR3 is TGCAGCGTTCTACCGGGGAGTGAAGCTTTCTTT. V usage is TRBV29-1 and J usage is TRBJ1-1; D remains ambiguous. V was pared by 5 bases and J by 7 bases, with 11 bases between. The germline CDR1 and CDR2 sequences are SQVTM and ANQGSEA. This CDR3 spans 11 amino acids.

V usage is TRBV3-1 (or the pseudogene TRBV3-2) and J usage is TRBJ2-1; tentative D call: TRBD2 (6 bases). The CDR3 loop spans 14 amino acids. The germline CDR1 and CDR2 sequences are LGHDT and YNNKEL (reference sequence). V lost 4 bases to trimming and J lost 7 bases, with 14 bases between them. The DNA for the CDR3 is TGTGCCAGCAGCCGGGTGGGTAGCGGAAATGAGCAGTTCTTC. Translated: CASSRVGSGNEQFF.

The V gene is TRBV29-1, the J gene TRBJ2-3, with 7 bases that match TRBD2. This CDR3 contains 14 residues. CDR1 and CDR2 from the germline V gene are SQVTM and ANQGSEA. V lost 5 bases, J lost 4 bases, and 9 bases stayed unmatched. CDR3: CSVFPWTSADTQYF. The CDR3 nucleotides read TGCAGCGTTTTCCCATGGACTAGTGCAGATACGCAGTATTTT.

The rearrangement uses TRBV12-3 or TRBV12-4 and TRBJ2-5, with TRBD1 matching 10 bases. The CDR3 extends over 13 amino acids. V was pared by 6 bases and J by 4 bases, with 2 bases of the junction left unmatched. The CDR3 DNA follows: TGTGCCAGCAGGGGGACAGGGGTAGAGACCCAGTACTTC. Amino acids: CASRGTGVETQYF.

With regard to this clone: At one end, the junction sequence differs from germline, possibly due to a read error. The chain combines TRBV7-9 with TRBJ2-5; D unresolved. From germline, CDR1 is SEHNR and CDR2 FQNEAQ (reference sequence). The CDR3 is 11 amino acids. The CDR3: CASSFKEAQYF. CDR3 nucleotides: TGTGCCAGCAGCTTTAAAGAGGCCCAGTACTTC.

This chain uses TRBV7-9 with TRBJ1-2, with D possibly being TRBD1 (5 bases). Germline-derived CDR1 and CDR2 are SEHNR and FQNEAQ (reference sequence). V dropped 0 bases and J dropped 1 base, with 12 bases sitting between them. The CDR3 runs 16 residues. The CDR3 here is CASSLAGQEINYGYTF. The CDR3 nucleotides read TGTGCCAGCAGCTTAGCGGGGCAGGAGATTAACTATGGCTACACCTTC.

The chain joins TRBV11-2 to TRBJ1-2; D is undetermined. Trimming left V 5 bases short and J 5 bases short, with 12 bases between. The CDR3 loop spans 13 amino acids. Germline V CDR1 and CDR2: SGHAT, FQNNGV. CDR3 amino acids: CASSTENLYGYTF. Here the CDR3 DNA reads TGTGCCAGCAGCACAGAGAACCTTTATGGCTACACCTTC.